This record looks at one T cell receptor (beta chain) sequence and its context. The antigen remains undetermined. TCRdb ran MiXCR on the reads and lists one entry per CDR3 protein. This table holds just over 300,000 distinct CDR3 sequences, 15% to 20% found once. The data originate from a study of T cell repertoires in cytomegalovirus infection. Study details: Public TCR beta signatures provided an indication of both CMV infection and a matching HLA type. Notes on the study in general: The study found HLA-C-restricted CMV-specific TCR beta clonotypes dominating the ex vivo response. Carriers of CMV plus the relevant HLA were identified by cumulative public TCR beta family frequency.

V was trimmed by 4 bases and J by 3 bases, leaving 13 bases between them. Germline values: CDR1 SGDLS, CDR2 YYNGEE. CDR3 length: 14 amino acids. The sequenced sample was PBMCs. The rearrangement uses TRBV9 and TRBJ1-1, with D maybe TRBD1 (5 bases). The clonotype comes from a human donor in good health (CMV status not recorded). Some clones in this sample may be carry-over from other donors' samples. The CDR3 coding sequence is TGTGCCAGCAGCAAAATGACAGTGGACACTGAAGCTTTCTTT. It specifies CASSKMTVDTEAFF.